The sequence of this T cell receptor beta chain was determined in a study of blood T cell repertoires in COVID-19. Study-wide context: Sample material is recorded as cDNA or gDNA derived from T cells, B-cell-depleted T cells, or PBMCs.

The length of the CDR3 is 15 residues. Trimming took 2 bases from V and 7 from J, leaving 14 bases between them. Germline lookup yields CDR1 SGHTA and CDR2 FQGNSA. Authors' processing steps: Nucleated cell counts were estimated from reference gene primer amplification. Clones were read by immunoSEQ multiplex PCR, and TCRdb kept only the in-frame ones, dropping some. The V and J calls and clone size were taken over from that table, and D and trimming were inferred from the DNA. This sample yields under 250,000 clones, of which 80% are seen a single time; over 7% belongs to the top ten. Sequencing input: peripheral blood. The rearrangement uses TRBV7-2 and TRBJ2-2, with D maybe TRBD2 (6 bases). This TCR derives from a woman aged 70-85 years with acute or convalescent COVID-19. Here the CDR3 DNA reads TGTGCCAGCAGCTTACGTATGGGGGAGGTCGGGGAGCTGTTTTTT. Protein sequence: CASSLRMGEVGELFF. The full variable domain, its missing parts supplied by reference TRBV7-2 and TRBJ2-2, is GAGVSQSPSNKVTEKGKDVELRCDPISGHTALYWYRQSLGQGLEFLIYFQGNSAPDKSGLPSDRFSAERTGGSVSTLTIQRTQQEDSAVYLCASSLRMGEVGELFFGEGSRLTVL.